This entry concerns a single TCR beta chain. This entry comes from a study of technical replicates of blood from a few donors. The protocol was immunoSEQ multiplex PCR, while the TCRdb copy is restricted to in-frame clones and leaves out a portion. The data show fewer than 100,000 clones, with approximately 94% seen just once and 0.2% to 0.25% held by the top ten. The sequencing input was T cells isolated from PBMCs. The source is a human donor in good health.

CDR3 nucleotide sequence: TGTGCCAGTAGTATCGGGGTACTGCGGCCCCAGCATTTT. Translating it yields CASSIGVLRPQHF. The rearrangement links TRBV19 to TRBJ1-5; D is unclear. The V gene lost 3 bases and the J gene lost 9 bases, with 12 bases spanning the gap. Germline CDR1 and CDR2: LNHDA and SQIVND (reference sequence). This CDR3 comprises 13 residues.